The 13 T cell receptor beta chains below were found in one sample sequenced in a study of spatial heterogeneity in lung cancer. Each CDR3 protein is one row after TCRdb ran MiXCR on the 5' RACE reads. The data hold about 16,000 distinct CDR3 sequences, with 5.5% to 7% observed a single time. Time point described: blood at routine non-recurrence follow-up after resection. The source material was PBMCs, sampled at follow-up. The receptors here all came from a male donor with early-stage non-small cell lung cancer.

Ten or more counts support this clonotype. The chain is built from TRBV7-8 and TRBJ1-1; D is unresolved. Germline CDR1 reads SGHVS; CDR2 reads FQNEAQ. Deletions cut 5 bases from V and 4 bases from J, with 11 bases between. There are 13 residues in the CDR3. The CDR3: CASSATDLTEAFF. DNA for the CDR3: TGTGCCAGCAGCGCTACCGATCTCACTGAAGCTTTCTTT.

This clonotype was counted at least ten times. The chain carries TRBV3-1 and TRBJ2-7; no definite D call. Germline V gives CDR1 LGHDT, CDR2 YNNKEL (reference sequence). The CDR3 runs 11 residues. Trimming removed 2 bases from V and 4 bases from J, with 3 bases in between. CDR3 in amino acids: CASSQLYEQYF. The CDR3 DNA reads TGTGCCAGCAGCCAATTATACGAGCAGTACTTC.

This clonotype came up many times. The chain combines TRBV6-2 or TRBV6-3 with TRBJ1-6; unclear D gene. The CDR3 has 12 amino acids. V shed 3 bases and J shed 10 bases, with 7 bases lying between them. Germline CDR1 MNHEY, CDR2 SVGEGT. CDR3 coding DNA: TGTGCCAGCAGTTATCCCGACTCACCCCTCCACTTT. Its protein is CASSYPDSPLHF.

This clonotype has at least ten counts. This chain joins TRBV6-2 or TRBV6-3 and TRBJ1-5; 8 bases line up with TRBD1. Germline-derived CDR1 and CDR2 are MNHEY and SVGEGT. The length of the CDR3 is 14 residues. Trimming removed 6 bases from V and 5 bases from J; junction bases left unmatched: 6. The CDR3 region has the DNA TGTGCCAGCAGCGACAGGGGAGCAGATCAGCCCCAGCATTTT. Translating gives CASSDRGADQPQHF.

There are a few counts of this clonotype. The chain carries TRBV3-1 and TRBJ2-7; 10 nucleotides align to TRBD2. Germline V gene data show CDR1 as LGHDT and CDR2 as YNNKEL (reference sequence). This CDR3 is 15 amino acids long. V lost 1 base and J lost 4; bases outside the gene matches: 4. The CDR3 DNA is TGTGCCAGCAGCCAAGGCCTAGCGGGAGATTACGAGCAGTACTTC. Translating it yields CASSQGLAGDYEQYF.

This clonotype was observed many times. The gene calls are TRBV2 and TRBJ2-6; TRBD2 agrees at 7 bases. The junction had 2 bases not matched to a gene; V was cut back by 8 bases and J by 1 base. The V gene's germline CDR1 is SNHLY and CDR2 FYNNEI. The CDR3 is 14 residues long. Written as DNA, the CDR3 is TGTGCCAGCGTGGGAGGGTCTGGGGCCAACGTCCTGACTTTC. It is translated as CASVGGSGANVLTF.

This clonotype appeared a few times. CDR3 in amino acids: CASSVTPGRGNTEAFF. In DNA, the CDR3 is TGTGCCAGCAGCGTGACCCCCGGCAGGGGGAACACTGAAGCTTTCTTT. The rearrangement links TRBV7-9 to TRBJ1-1, with D tentatively TRBD1 (6 bases). The V end lost 5 bases, the J end lost 1 base, and 17 bases lay between the germline ends. Germline lookup yields CDR1 SEHNR and CDR2 FQNEAQ (reference sequence). The CDR3 has 16 residues.

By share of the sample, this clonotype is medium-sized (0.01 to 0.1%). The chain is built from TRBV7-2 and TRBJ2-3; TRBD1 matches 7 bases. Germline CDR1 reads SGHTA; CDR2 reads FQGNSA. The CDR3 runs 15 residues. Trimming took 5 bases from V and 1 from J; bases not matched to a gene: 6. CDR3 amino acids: CASSRDSRGTDTQYF. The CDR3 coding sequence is TGTGCCAGCAGCCGGGACAGTCGGGGCACAGATACGCAGTATTTT.

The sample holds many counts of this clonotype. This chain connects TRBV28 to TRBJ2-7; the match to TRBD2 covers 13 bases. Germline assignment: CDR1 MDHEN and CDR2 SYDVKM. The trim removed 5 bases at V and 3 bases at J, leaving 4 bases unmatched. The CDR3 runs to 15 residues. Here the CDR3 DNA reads TGTGCCAGCAGTCGACGGACTAGCGGGAGCTACGAGCAGTACTTC. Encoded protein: CASSRRTSGSYEQYF.

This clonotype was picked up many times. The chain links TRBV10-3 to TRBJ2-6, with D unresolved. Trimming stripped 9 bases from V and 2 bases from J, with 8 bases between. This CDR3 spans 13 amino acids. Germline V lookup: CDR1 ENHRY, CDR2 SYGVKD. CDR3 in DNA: TGTGCCATAGGGTCTCCTGGGGCCAACGTCCTGACTTTC. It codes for CAIGSPGANVLTF.

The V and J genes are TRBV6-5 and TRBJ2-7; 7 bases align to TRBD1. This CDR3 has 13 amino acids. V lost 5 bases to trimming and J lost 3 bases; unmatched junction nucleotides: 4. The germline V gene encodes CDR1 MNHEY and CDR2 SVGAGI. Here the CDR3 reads CASSIRQGYEQYF. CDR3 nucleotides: TGTGCCAGCAGTATAAGACAGGGCTACGAGCAGTACTTC.

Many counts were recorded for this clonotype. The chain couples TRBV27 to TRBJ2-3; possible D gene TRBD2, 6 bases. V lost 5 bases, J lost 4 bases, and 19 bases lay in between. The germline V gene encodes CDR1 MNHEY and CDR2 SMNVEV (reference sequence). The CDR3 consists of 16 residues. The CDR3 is CASSPFSTGDADTQYF. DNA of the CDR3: TGTGCCAGCAGTCCGTTCTCTACGGGAGACGCAGATACGCAGTATTTT.

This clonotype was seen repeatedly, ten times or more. CDR3 sequence (DNA): TGTGCCAGCTCACCACTCCCCGGGTTCGGGGCCAACGTCCTGACTTTC. It yields the protein CASSPLPGFGANVLTF. V usage is TRBV18 and J usage is TRBJ2-6; no clear D gene. CDR3 size: 16 residues. Germline CDR1 reads KGHSH; CDR2 reads LQKENI. Trimming took 1 base from V and 4 from J, leaving 11 bases between them.